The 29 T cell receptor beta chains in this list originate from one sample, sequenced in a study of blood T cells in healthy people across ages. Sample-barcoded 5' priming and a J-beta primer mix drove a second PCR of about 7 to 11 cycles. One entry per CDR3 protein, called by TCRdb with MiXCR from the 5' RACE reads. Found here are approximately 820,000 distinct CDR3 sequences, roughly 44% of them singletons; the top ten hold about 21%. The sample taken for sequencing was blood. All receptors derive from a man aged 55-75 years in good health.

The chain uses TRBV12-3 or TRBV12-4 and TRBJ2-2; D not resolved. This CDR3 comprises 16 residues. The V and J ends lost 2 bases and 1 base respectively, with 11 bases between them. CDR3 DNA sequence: TGTGCCAGCAGTTTATTGCTAGGGATGAACACCGGGGAGCTGTTTTTT. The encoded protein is CASSLLLGMNTGELFF.

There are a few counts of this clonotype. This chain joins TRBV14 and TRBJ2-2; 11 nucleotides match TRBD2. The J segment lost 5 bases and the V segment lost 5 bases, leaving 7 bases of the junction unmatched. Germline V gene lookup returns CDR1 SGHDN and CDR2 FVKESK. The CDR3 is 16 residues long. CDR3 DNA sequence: TGTGCCAGCAGCAGACCCGGGACTAGCGGAACCGGGGAGCTGTTTTTT. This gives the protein CASSRPGTSGTGELFF.

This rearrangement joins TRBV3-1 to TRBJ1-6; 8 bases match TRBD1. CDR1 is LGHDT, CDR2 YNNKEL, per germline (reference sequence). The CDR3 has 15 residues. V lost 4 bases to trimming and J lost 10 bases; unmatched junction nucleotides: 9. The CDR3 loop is CASSPDGTGRSPLHF. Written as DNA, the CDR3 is TGTGCCAGCAGCCCAGACGGGACAGGCCGGTCACCCCTCCACTTT.

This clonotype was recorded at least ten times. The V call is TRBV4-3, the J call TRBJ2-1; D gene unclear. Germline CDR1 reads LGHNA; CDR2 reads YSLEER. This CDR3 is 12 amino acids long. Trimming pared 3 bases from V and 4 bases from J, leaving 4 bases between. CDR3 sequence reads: CASSHDYNEQFF. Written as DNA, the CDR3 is TGCGCCAGCAGCCATGATTACAATGAGCAGTTCTTC.

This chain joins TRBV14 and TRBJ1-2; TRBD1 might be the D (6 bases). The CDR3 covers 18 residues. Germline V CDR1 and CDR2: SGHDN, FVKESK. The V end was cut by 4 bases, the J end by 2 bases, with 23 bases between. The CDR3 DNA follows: TGTGCCAGCAGCCCGAAAAAGGACACCTCAGGACAGAACTATGGCTACACCTTC. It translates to CASSPKKDTSGQNYGYTF.

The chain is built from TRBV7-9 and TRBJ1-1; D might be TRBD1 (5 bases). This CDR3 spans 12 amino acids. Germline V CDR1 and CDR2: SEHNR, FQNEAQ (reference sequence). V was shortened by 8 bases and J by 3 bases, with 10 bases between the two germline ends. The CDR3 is CASEQGDTEAFF. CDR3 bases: TGTGCCAGCGAACAAGGGGACACTGAAGCTTTCTTT.

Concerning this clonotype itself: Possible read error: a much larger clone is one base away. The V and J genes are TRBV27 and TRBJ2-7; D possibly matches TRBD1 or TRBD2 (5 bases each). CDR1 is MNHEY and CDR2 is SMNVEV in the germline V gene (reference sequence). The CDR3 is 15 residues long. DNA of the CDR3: TGTGTCAGCAGTTTAAAGGGGACGGCCTACTACGAGCAGTACTTC. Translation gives CVSSLKGTAYYEQYF.

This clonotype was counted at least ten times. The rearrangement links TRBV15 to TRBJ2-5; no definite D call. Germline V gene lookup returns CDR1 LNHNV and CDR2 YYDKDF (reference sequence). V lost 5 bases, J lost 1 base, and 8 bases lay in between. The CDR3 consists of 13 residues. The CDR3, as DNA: TGTGCCACCAGCGGCAGATTCCAAGAGACCCAGTACTTC. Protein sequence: CATSGRFQETQYF.

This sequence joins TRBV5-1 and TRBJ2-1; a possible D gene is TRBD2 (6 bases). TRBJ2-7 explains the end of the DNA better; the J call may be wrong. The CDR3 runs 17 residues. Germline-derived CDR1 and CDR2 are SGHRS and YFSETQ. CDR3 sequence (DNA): TGCGCCAGCATATTCGGCGGGGCGGCGAGCTCCTACAATGAGCAGTACTTC. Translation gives CASIFGGAASSYNEQYF.

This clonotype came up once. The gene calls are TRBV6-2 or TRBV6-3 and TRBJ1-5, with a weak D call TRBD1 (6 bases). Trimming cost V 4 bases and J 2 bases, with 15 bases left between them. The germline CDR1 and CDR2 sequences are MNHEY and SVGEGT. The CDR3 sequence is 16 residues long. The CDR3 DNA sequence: TGTGCCAGCAGTTGGGTTGGGGGGCTTGGCAATCAGCCCCAGCATTTT. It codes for CASSWVGGLGNQPQHF.

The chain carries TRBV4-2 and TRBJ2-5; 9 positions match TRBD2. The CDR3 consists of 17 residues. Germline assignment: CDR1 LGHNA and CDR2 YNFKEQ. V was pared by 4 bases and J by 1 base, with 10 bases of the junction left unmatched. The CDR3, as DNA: TGTGCCAGCAGCCGCGATTTAGCGGGGGATTTCCAAGAGACCCAGTACTTC. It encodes CASSRDLAGDFQETQYF.

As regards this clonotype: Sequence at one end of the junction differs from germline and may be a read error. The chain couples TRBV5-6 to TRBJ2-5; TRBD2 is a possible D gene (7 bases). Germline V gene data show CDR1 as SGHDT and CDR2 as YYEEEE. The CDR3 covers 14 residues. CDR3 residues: CTSSSRGAGETQYF. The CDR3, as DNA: TGTACCAGCAGCTCCCGGGGGGCCGGAGAGACCCAGTACTTC.

For the CDR3, the DNA is TGTGCCAGCAGACCGGGGGGCCAGGTCTATGGCTACACCTTC. Translation gives CASRPGGQVYGYTF. The chain has TRBV5-4 and TRBJ1-2; tentatively, D is TRBD1 (6 bases). Germline loops: CDR1 SGHNT, CDR2 YYREEE (reference sequence). The V end was cut by 5 bases, the J end by 4 bases, with 15 bases between. The CDR3 length is 14 residues.

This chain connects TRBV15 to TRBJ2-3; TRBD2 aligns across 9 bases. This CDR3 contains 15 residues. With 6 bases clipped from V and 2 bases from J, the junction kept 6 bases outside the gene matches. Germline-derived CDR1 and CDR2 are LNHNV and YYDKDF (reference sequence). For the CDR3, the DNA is TGTGCCACCAGTATAGCGGGGGCCTCCACAGATACGCAGTATTTT. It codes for CATSIAGASTDTQYF.

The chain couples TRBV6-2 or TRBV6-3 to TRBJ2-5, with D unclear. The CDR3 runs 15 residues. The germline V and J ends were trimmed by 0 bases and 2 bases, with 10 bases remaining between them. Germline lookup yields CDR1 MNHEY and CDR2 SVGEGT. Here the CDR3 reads CASSYSRRIQETQYF. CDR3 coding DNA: TGTGCCAGCAGTTACTCGCGCCGGATTCAAGAGACCCAGTACTTC.

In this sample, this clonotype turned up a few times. The CDR3, as DNA: TGTGCCAGCAGTTACTCTTTAAACGTTGCCGAGCAGTACTTC. Its translation: CASSYSLNVAEQYF. V gene TRBV6-2 or TRBV6-3 combines with J gene TRBJ2-7; D unresolved. Germline V gene data show CDR1 as MNHEY and CDR2 as SVGEGT. The CDR3 is 14 residues long. Trimming shortened V by 0 bases and J by 6 bases, and 12 bases separated the two germline ends.

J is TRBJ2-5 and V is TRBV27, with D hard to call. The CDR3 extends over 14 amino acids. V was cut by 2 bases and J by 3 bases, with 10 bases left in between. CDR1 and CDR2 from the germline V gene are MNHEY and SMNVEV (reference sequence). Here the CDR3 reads CASSLKPYKETQYF. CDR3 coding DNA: TGTGCCAGCAGTTTAAAGCCGTACAAAGAGACCCAGTACTTC.

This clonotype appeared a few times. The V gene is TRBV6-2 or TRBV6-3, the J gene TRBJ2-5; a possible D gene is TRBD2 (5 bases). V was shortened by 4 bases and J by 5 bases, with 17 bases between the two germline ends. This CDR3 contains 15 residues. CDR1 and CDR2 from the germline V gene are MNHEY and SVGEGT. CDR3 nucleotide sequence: TGTGCCAGCAGTTCCCCGGACGGGGTGGGCGAGACCCAGTACTTC. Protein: CASSSPDGVGETQYF.

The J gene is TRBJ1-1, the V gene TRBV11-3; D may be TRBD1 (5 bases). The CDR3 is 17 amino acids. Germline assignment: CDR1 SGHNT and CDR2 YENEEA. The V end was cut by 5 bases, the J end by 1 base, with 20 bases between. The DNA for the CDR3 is TGTGCCAGCAGCCATTCCACTCGACAGACGCAGAACACTGAAGCTTTCTTT. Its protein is CASSHSTRQTQNTEAFF.

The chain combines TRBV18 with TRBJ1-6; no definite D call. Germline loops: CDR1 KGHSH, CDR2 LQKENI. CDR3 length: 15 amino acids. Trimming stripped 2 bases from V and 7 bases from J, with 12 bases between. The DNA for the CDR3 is TGTGCCAGCTCACCAGATTTGGGAGGGAATTCACCCCTCCACTTT. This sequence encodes CASSPDLGGNSPLHF.

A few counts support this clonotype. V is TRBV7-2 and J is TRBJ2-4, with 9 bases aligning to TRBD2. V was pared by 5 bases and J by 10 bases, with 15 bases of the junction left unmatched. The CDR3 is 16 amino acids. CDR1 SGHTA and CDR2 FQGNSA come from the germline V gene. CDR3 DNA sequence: TGTGCCAGCAGCGAAAGAGGCGGGGGGGCGGGCAGGATTCAGTACTTC. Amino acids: CASSERGGGAGRIQYF.

In DNA form, the CDR3 reads TGCAGCGTTGAAGATGGAGGGCGCGGCTACACCTTC. This translates into CSVEDGGRGYTF. The V and J genes are TRBV29-1 and TRBJ1-2; D not resolved. Looked up from germline, CDR1 is SQVTM and CDR2 is ANQGSEA. V lost 0 bases and J 8 bases, leaving 10 bases between the germline ends. This CDR3 has 12 amino acids.

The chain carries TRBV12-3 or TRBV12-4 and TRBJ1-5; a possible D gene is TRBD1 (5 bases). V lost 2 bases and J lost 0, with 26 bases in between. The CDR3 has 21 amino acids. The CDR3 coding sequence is TGTGCCAGCAGTTTATCCCCCTGGTTTGGACAAATCCTTGATAGCAATCAGCCCCAGCATTTT. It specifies CASSLSPWFGQILDSNQPQHF.

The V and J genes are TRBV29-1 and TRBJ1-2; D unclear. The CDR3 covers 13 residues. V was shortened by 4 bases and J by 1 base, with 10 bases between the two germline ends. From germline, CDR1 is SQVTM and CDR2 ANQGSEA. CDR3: CSVVGEGNYGYTF. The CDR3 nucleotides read TGCAGCGTTGTTGGGGAGGGTAACTATGGCTACACCTTC.

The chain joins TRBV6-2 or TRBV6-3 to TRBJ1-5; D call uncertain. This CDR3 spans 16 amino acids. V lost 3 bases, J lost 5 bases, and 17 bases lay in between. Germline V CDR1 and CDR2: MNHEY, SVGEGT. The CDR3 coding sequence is TGTGCCAGCAGTTATGGAGGAACCCCCTACTATCAGCCCCAGCATTTT. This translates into CASSYGGTPYYQPQHF.

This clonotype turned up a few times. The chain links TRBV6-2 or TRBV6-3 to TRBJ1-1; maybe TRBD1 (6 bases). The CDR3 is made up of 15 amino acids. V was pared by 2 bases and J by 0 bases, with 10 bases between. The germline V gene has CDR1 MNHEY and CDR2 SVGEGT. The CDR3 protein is CASSYGGGMNTEAFF. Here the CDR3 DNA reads TGTGCCAGCAGTTACGGTGGGGGCATGAACACTGAAGCTTTCTTT.

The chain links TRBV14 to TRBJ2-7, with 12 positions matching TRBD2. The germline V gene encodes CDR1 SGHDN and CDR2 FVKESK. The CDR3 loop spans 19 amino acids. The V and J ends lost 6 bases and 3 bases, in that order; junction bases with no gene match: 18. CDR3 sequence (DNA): TGTGCCAGCAGTCCTAGATCTAGCGGGGGGGCCCCTTCAGGCTACGAGCAGTACTTC. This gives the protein CASSPRSSGGAPSGYEQYF.

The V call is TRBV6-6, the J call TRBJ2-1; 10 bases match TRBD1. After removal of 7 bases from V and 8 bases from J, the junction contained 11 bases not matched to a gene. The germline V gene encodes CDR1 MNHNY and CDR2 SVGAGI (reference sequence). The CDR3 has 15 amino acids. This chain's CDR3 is CASKLPGTGVDEQFF. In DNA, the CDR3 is TGTGCCAGCAAACTTCCCGGGACAGGGGTAGATGAGCAGTTCTTC.

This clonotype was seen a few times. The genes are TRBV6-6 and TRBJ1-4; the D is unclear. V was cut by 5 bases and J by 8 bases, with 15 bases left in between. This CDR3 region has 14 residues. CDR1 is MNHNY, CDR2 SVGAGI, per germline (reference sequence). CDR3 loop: CASSISGGGEKLFF. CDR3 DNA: TGTGCCAGCAGTATAAGTGGCGGAGGGGAAAAACTGTTTTTT.